This T cell receptor beta chain is from a study of blood T cell repertoires in COVID-19. Study summary: Specimens from acute and convalescent COVID-19 originated in the United States, Italy and Spain. PBMCs, B-cell-depleted T cells, or T cells were the source of the cDNA or gDNA that made up the material.

There are 13 residues in the CDR3. Germline CDR1 MNHEY, CDR2 SMNVEV (reference sequence). V lost 5 bases, J lost 2 bases, and 2 bases stayed unmatched. The table came from immunoSEQ multiplex PCR; TCRdb's copy has only in-frame clones and leaves some out. The sample lists about 440,000 clones; roughly 91% were seen once. The V gene is TRBV27, the J gene TRBJ1-2, with 7 bases aligning to TRBD1. The receptor comes from a man aged 18 to 29 who had recovered from COVID-19. Specimen: PBMCs or T cells enriched from blood (not recorded which). The CDR3 coding sequence is TGTGCCAGCAGTCCGGGACAGAACTATGGCTACACCTTC. Translating gives CASSPGQNYGYTF.